This T cell receptor beta chain was observed in a study of T cell responses to AZD1222 COVID-19 vaccine. From germline, CDR1 is SGHVS and CDR2 FQNEAQ. J was trimmed by 3 bases and V by 7 bases; bases with no gene match: 7. The CDR3 spans 15 residues. Study-wide results and caveats: Recipients of AZD1222 seropositive at baseline numbered only 6 or 7. It should be noted that donors were predominantly white British and more often female, and clonal diversity was possibly underestimated. Only after the peak T cell response were repertoires sampled.

Here immunoSEQ multiplex PCR was the method, and the copy in TCRdb shows in-frame clones only, minus some. The data contain approximately 80,000 clones, 90% of them singletons. As for this clone: What it recognizes is unknown.

This receptor was identified in an adult who received the AZD1222 COVID-19 vaccine. Here the sequenced sample was peripheral blood, taken 28 days after the second AZD1222 dose. The chain combines TRBV7-8 with TRBJ1-1; TRBD1 agrees at 11 bases. CDR3 loop: CASTAGTGGYTEAFF. The CDR3 region has the DNA TGTGCCAGCACTGCCGGGACAGGGGGTTACACTGAAGCTTTCTTT.